A single sample is the source of the 19 T cell receptor beta chains below, sequenced in a study of T-cell reconstitution after alpha-beta-depleted transplantation in children. Preparation of the TCRbeta library used unique molecular identifiers. MiXCR was run by TCRdb on the PCR reads, yielding one entry per CDR3 protein. This sample yields over 45,000 distinct CDR3 sequences, of which 44% are seen a single time; nearly 98% belongs to the top ten. Material: PBMCs, mostly from graft donor cells, obtained 360 days after TCRalphabeta/CD19-depleted stem cell transplant. The origin of the receptors is a male patient younger than 18 who had a stem cell transplant for acute lymphoblastic leukemia, so the T cells may come from the graft donor.

The V gene is TRBV6-5, the J gene TRBJ2-5; D call uncertain. The CDR3 extends over 13 amino acids. Germline-derived CDR1 and CDR2 are MNHEY and SVGAGI. Trimming left V 0 bases short and J 5 bases short, with 7 bases between. The chain's CDR3 is CASSYSHGETQYF. CDR3 DNA: TGTGCCAGCAGTTACTCGCACGGGGAGACCCAGTACTTC.

The CDR3 DNA sequence: TGTGCCAGCAGCCCGGGACCGGGACCAACTAATGAAAAACTGTTTTTT. It codes for CASSPGPGPTNEKLFF. This chain links TRBV3-1 with TRBJ1-4, with D possibly TRBD1 on 5 matching bases. Germline V gene lookup returns CDR1 LGHDT and CDR2 YNNKEL (reference sequence). Deletions cut 4 bases from V and 0 bases from J, with 12 bases between. This CDR3 region has 16 residues.

This clonotype appeared a few times. The chain is built from TRBV6-5 and TRBJ2-1; D possibly matches TRBD1 or TRBD2 (5 bases each). There are 16 residues in the CDR3. V was shortened by 4 bases and J by 0 bases, with 13 bases between the two germline ends. Germline V gene data show CDR1 as MNHEY and CDR2 as SVGAGI. CDR3 coding DNA: TGTGCCAGCAGTTCCCCGGGGCGAGTCTCCTACAATGAGCAGTTCTTC. Its protein product is CASSSPGRVSYNEQFF.

This clonotype was detected only a few times. The chain links TRBV12-3 or TRBV12-4 to TRBJ2-3, with D uncertain. This CDR3 is built from 11 residues. V lost 6 bases, J lost 4 bases, and 5 bases lay in between. The CDR3 DNA is TGTGCCAGCAGACTCGCAGATACGCAGTATTTT. It specifies CASRLADTQYF.

This clonotype was seen a handful of times. Sequence at one end of the junction differs from germline and may be a read error. This sequence joins TRBV5-1 and TRBJ2-7; possibly TRBD1 or TRBD2 for D (5 bases each). Germline assignment: CDR1 SGHRS and CDR2 YFSETQ. This CDR3 comprises 14 residues. CDR3 nucleotides: TGTGCCAGCAGCTTAGGGACCGGAGCCTACGAGCAGTACTTC. Translated: CASSLGTGAYEQYF.

The chain links TRBV5-1 to TRBJ1-1, with a tentative D call TRBD1 (6 bases). The CDR3 contains 15 residues. With 0 bases removed from V and 0 bases from J, the gap between germline ends came to 9 bases. In germline, CDR1 is SGHRS, CDR2 YFSETQ. This CDR3 reads CASSLVRQVNTEAFF. Written as DNA, the CDR3 is TGCGCCAGCAGCTTGGTCAGACAGGTGAACACTGAAGCTTTCTTT.

V is TRBV12-3 or TRBV12-4 and J is TRBJ2-4; 10 nucleotides agree with TRBD1. CDR3 length: 17 residues. Losses at the gene ends were 6 bases for V and 0 bases for J; bases not matched to a gene: 8. The CDR3: CASSWTGGALAKNIQYF. CDR3 bases: TGTGCCAGCAGCTGGACAGGGGGAGCACTAGCCAAAAACATTCAGTACTTC.

This clonotype has a single count. The chain employs TRBV7-8 and TRBJ1-3; TRBD1 might be the D (6 bases). The V gene's germline CDR1 is SGHVS and CDR2 FQNEAQ. This CDR3 contains 17 residues. Trimming took off 4 bases at V and 0 bases at J, with 16 bases between the two ends. The CDR3 DNA reads TGTGCCAGCAGCTCGACAGGTCCTCTTATCTCTGGAAACACCATATATTTT. It specifies CASSSTGPLISGNTIYF.

The CDR3 reads CASTRSTGSAYGYTF. The CDR3 bases are TGTGCCAGCACCCGATCGACAGGATCGGCCTATGGCTACACCTTC. The chain links TRBV2 to TRBJ1-2, with D tentatively TRBD1 (6 bases). CDR1 is SNHLY, CDR2 FYNNEI, per germline. The V end was cut by 7 bases, the J end by 4 bases, with 19 bases between. The CDR3 loop spans 15 amino acids.

The rearrangement joins TRBV7-9 to TRBJ2-7; 8 nucleotides line up with TRBD2. Germline trimming cut 5 bases from V and 5 bases from J; bases unmatched to any gene: 8. This CDR3 has 14 amino acids. Germline-derived CDR1 and CDR2 are SEHNR and FQNEAQ (reference sequence). The CDR3 nucleotides are TGTGCCAGCAGCAAAGGACGGGAGGGGGACGAGCAGTACTTC. This translates into CASSKGREGDEQYF.

This clonotype showed up just a few times. The CDR3 here is CSARDRTYEQYF. CDR3 DNA sequence: TGCAGTGCTAGAGACAGGACTTACGAGCAGTACTTC. The chain couples TRBV20-1 to TRBJ2-7; the D gene is possibly TRBD2 (5 bases). V dropped 0 bases and J dropped 4 bases, with 7 bases sitting between them. CDR1 is DFQATT and CDR2 is SNEGSKA in the germline V gene (reference sequence). CDR3 length equals 12 residues.

V is TRBV12-3 or TRBV12-4 and J is TRBJ2-7; D uncertain. Trimming stripped 5 bases from V and 3 bases from J, with 14 bases between. The CDR3 is made up of 14 amino acids. The CDR3 protein is CASSPQDGHYEQYF. CDR3 DNA: TGTGCCAGCAGTCCCCAGGACGGCCACTACGAGCAGTACTTC.

This clonotype was seen only a few times. This rearrangement joins TRBV20-1 to TRBJ1-2, with 7 bases that match TRBD1. Losses at the gene ends were 0 bases for V and 6 bases for J; bases not matched to a gene: 7. Germline values: CDR1 DFQATT, CDR2 SNEGSKA (reference sequence). This CDR3 spans 14 amino acids. The CDR3 DNA sequence: TGCAGTGCTAGAGAGGGGGGGACAGTTCATGGCTACACCTTC. Translated, it gives CSAREGGTVHGYTF.

This chain links TRBV12-3 or TRBV12-4 with TRBJ2-1; D gene ambiguous. Trimming took off 3 bases at V and 6 bases at J, with 9 bases between the two ends. This CDR3 comprises 13 residues. Written as DNA, the CDR3 is TGTGCCAGCAGTTTCCATAGCACCAATGAGCAGTTCTTC. Translating it yields CASSFHSTNEQFF.

This clonotype has a handful of counts. V gene TRBV2 combines with J gene TRBJ2-3, with 14 bases that match TRBD2. Losses at the gene ends were 0 bases for V and 3 bases for J; bases not matched to a gene: 11. Germline CDR1 is SNHLY and CDR2 is FYNNEI. This CDR3 is built from 20 residues. In DNA, the CDR3 is TGTGCCAGCAGTGAAGCGCTTGCCGGGACTAGCGGGAGTATAACAGATACGCAGTATTTT. This sequence encodes CASSEALAGTSGSITDTQYF.

This clonotype was detected a few times. This chain connects TRBV27 to TRBJ2-1, with D possibly being TRBD2 (5 bases). This CDR3 comprises 14 residues. V lost 8 bases and J lost 0, with 11 bases in between. Germline CDR1 and CDR2: MNHEY and SMNVEV (reference sequence). The CDR3 DNA follows: TGTGCCAGCTCAGGACTCCACTCCTACAATGAGCAGTTCTTC. It yields the protein CASSGLHSYNEQFF.

The rearrangement joins TRBV24-1 to TRBJ2-5; 8 nucleotides line up with TRBD1. The CDR3 length is 15 residues. Germline assignment: CDR1 KGHDR and CDR2 SFDVKD. After removal of 3 bases from V and 5 bases from J, the junction contained 7 bases not matched to a gene. CDR3 loop: CATSDPRTGRETQYF. The CDR3 bases are TGTGCCACCAGTGATCCACGGACAGGGCGGGAGACCCAGTACTTC.

This clonotype was counted only a few times. This chain joins TRBV20-1 and TRBJ2-4; 7 nucleotides match TRBD1. Germline-derived CDR1 and CDR2 are DFQATT and SNEGSKA (reference sequence). V shed 4 bases, J shed 0 bases, and the junction held 0 bases outside the gene matches. This CDR3 has 13 amino acids. CDR3 in DNA: TGCAGTGCTAAGGGGGCAGCCAAAAACATTCAGTACTTC. Translating it yields CSAKGAAKNIQYF.

The rearrangement uses TRBV7-2 and TRBJ2-7, with TRBD1 matching over 8 bases. V lost 5 bases and J lost 2; bases outside the gene matches: 11. Germline lookup yields CDR1 SGHTA and CDR2 FQGNSA. The CDR3 covers 16 residues. CDR3 protein: CASSKPGGLSPYEQYF. In DNA form, the CDR3 reads TGTGCCAGCAGCAAACCAGGGGGCCTGTCTCCCTACGAGCAGTACTTC.